What follows are 11 T cell receptor beta chains derived from one specimen sequenced in a study of human thymus T cells. Clones were read by immunoSEQ multiplex PCR, and TCRdb kept only the in-frame ones, dropping some. The data contain 45,000 to 50,000 clones, over 90% of them singletons. Sequencing was done on a sample of blood. All receptors come from a girl under three years old with a congenital heart defect but otherwise immunologically healthy.

The J gene is TRBJ1-1, the V gene TRBV2; 8 positions match TRBD1. This CDR3 region has 15 residues. V lost 2 bases, J lost 4 bases, and 6 bases stayed unmatched. Germline loops: CDR1 SNHLY, CDR2 FYNNEI. The CDR3 nucleotides read TGTGCCAGCAGTGAACCCCGCCAGGGGGCCACTGAAGCTTTCTTT. It translates to CASSEPRQGATEAFF.

The chain combines TRBV27 with TRBJ2-1; no firm D call. Germline V gene lookup returns CDR1 MNHEY and CDR2 SMNVEV (reference sequence). Trimming pared 6 bases from V and 2 bases from J, leaving 14 bases between. The CDR3 consists of 15 residues. The CDR3 DNA is TGTGCCAGCAGCACCCTTATGTGGGCCTACAATGAGCAGTTCTTC. It is translated as CASSTLMWAYNEQFF.

The rearrangement links TRBV7-2 to TRBJ1-3; D ambiguous. The CDR3 runs to 16 residues. V was shortened by 5 bases and J by 0 bases, with 14 bases between the two germline ends. CDR1 and CDR2 from the germline V gene are SGHTA and FQGNSA. The CDR3: CASSPLYWSSGNTIYF. DNA of the CDR3: TGTGCCAGCAGCCCACTATACTGGAGCTCTGGAAACACCATATATTTT.

The sample holds a few counts of this clone. J is TRBJ2-2 and V is TRBV27; 9 bases map to TRBD2. CDR1 MNHEY and CDR2 SMNVEV come from the germline V gene (reference sequence). V trimming: 8 bases; J trimming: 1 base; junction bases outside the gene matches: 2. This CDR3 has 14 amino acids. CDR3 DNA sequence: TGTGCCAGCCGACTAGCGGTGAACACCGGGGAGCTGTTTTTT. Translating gives CASRLAVNTGELFF.

The rearrangement uses TRBV29-1 and TRBJ1-1; possible D gene TRBD1, 5 bases. Germline values: CDR1 SQVTM, CDR2 ANQGSEA. V lost 7 bases, J lost 2 bases, and 17 bases lay in between. This CDR3 spans 14 amino acids. The CDR3 DNA is TGCAGCGCCCTCTGGGCCAGGGCTAACACTGAAGCTTTCTTT. Its translation is CSALWARANTEAFF. The entire variable domain, with the rest obtained from reference TRBV29-1 and TRBJ1-1, is as follows: SAVISQKPSRDICQRGTSLTIQCQVDSQVTMMFWYRQQPGQSLTLIATANQGSEATYESGFVIDKFPISRPNLTFSTLTVSNMSPEDSSIYLCSALWARANTEAFFGQGTRLTVV.

The V gene is TRBV20-1, the J gene TRBJ2-5; D not certain. Per germline, CDR1 DFQATT and CDR2 SNEGSKA (reference sequence). Trimming pared 5 bases from V and 6 bases from J, leaving 10 bases between. There are 11 residues in the CDR3. The CDR3 loop is CSADPLKTQYF. The CDR3 DNA sequence: TGCAGTGCTGATCCTTTGAAGACCCAGTACTTC.

The genes are TRBV13 and TRBJ2-5, with 13 bases identical to TRBD2. The CDR3 is made up of 15 amino acids. V was pared by 5 bases and J by 7 bases, with 7 bases of the junction left unmatched. Germline CDR1 PRHDT, CDR2 FYEKMQ (reference sequence). The CDR3 sequence: CASSPRTSGSVTQYF. CDR3 nucleotides: TGTGCCAGCAGCCCAAGGACTAGCGGGAGTGTGACCCAGTACTTC.

The rearrangement links TRBV9 to TRBJ2-3, with 9 positions matching TRBD2. Germline lookup yields CDR1 SGDLS and CDR2 YYNGEE. Trimming at V came to 0 bases and at J to 6 bases, leaving 14 bases not matched to a gene. The CDR3 is made up of 18 amino acids. CDR3 nucleotides: TGTGCCAGCAGCGTAGAGGTTGGTAGCGGGAGTTATGTGGATACGCAGTATTTT. Its translation is CASSVEVGSGSYVDTQYF.

The chain carries TRBV10-2 and TRBJ2-1; TRBD2 agrees at 8 bases. This CDR3 is 16 amino acids long. The ends lost 3 bases at V and 3 bases at J; junction bases unmatched: 7. Germline V gene data show CDR1 as WSHSY and CDR2 as SAAADI. The CDR3 nucleotides read TGCGCCAGCAGTGATGGGTCGAGCGGGAGCTACAATGAGCAGTTCTTC. This sequence encodes CASSDGSSGSYNEQFF.

This chain links TRBV10-3 with TRBJ2-2; 10 bases map to TRBD2. This CDR3 region has 15 residues. V dropped 3 bases and J dropped 6; count of bases not matched to a gene: 4. Germline V gives CDR1 ENHRY, CDR2 SYGVKD. The CDR3: CAISDGTSVPGELFF. CDR3 in DNA: TGTGCCATCAGTGACGGGACTAGCGTCCCCGGGGAGCTGTTTTTT.

This clone was recorded only once. The V call is TRBV5-1, the J call TRBJ2-3, with 10 bases lining up with TRBD2. The CDR3 sequence is 18 residues long. J lost 0 bases, V lost 4 bases, and 11 bases had no gene match. Germline V CDR1 and CDR2: SGHRS, YFSETQ. CDR3 region: CASSTSGRGSLSTDTQYF. CDR3 coding DNA: TGCGCCAGCAGCACGAGCGGGAGGGGATCCCTCAGCACAGATACGCAGTATTTT. The full variable domain, with the rest looked up from reference TRBV5-1 and TRBJ2-3, is KAGVTQTPRYLIKTRGQQVTLSCSPISGHRSVSWYQQTPGQGLQFLFEYFSETQRNKGNFPGRFSGRQFSNSRSEMNVSTLELGDSALYLCASSTSGRGSLSTDTQYFGPGTRLTVL.